This record concerns one T cell receptor beta chain sequence. What it recognizes is unknown. 5'-RACE, quantitative and with molecular barcodes, yielded the TCR beta libraries. Each CDR3 protein is one row after TCRdb ran MiXCR on the 5' RACE reads. Among 350,000 to 450,000 distinct CDR3 sequences, 26% were seen once, and the ten largest hold 0.89%. The data derive from a study of CD8 T cells in ankylosing spondylitis. Study conclusions and caveats: Matched ankylosing spondylitis synovial fluid reportedly contained a significantly enriched population of disease-linked clones. Apparently characteristic of ankylosing spondylitis blood was a TCR beta motif (roughly eight highly homologous variants). Disease-linked clones were found to be CD8+ and relatively rare in peripheral blood.

Trimming removed 0 bases at V and 3 bases at J, with 15 bases between. The CDR3 consists of 16 residues. Germline loops: CDR1 SGHRS, CDR2 YFSETQ. Input material: blood, either unsorted or a sorted T cell fraction (not recorded which). This chain uses TRBV5-1 with TRBJ1-1; a weak D match, TRBD1 (6 bases). The sequence derives from a male donor with ankylosing spondylitis. CDR3 loop: CASSLGAGDSHTEAFF. The CDR3 nucleotides read TGCGCCAGCAGCTTGGGGGCAGGGGATTCCCACACTGAAGCTTTCTTT. Using reference TRBV5-1 and TRBJ1-1 for the parts outside the CDR3, the full variable domain is KAGVTQTPRYLIKTRGQQVTLSCSPISGHRSVSWYQQTPGQGLQFLFEYFSETQRNKGNFPGRFSGRQFSNSRSEMNVSTLELGDSALYLCASSLGAGDSHTEAFFGQGTRLTVV.